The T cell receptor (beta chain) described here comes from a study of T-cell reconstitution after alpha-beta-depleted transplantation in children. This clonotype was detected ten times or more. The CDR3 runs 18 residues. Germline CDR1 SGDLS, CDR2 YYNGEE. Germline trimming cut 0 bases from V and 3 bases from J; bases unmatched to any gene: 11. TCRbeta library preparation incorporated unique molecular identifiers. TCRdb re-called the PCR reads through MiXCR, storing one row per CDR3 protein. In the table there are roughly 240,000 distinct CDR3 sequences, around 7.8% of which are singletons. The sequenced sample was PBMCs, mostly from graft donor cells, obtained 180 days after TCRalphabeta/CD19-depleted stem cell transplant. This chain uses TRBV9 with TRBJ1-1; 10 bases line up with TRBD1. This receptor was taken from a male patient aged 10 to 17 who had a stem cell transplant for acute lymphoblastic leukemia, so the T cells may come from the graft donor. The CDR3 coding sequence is TGTGCCAGCAGCGTAGTGAGACAGGGGGCGCGAGGGGACACTGAAGCTTTCTTT. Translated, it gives CASSVVRQGARGDTEAFF.